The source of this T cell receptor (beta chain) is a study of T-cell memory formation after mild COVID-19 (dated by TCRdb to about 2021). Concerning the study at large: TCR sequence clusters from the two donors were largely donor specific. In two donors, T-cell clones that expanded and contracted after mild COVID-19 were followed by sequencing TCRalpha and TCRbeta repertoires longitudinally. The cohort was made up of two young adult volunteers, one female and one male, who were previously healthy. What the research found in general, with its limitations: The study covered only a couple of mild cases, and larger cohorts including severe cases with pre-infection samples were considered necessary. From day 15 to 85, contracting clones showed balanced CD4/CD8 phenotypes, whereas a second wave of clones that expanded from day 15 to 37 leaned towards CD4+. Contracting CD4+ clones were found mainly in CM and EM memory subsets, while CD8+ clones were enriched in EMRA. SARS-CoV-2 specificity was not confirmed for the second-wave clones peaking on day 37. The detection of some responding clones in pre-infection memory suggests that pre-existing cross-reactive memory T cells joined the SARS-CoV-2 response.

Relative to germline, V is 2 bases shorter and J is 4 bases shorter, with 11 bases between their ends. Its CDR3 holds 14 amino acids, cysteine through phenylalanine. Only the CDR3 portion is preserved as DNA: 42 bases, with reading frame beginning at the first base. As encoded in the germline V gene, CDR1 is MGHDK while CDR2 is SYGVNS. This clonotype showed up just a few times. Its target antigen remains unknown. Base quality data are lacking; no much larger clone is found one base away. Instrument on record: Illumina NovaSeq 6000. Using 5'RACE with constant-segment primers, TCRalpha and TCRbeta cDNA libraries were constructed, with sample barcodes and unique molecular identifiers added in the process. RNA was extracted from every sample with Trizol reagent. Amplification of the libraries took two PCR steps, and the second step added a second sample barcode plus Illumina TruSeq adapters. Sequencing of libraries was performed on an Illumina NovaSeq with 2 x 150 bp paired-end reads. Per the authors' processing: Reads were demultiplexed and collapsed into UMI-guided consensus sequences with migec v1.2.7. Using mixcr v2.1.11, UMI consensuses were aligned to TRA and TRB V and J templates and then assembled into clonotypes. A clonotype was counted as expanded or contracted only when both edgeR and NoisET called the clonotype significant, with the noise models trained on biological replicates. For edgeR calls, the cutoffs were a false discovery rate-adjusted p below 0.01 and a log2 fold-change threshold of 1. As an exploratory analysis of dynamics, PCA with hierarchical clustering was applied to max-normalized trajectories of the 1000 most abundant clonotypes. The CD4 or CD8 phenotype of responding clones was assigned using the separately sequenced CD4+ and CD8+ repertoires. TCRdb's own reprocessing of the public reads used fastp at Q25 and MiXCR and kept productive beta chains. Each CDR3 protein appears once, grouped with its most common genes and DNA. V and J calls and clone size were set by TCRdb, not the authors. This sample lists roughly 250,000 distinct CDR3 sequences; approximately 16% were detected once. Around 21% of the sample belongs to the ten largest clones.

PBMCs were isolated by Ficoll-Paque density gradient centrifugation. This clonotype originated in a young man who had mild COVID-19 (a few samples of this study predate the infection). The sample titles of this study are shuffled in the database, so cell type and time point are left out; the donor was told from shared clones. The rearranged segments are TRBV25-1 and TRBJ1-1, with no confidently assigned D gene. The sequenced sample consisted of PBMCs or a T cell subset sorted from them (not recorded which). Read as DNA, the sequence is TGTGCCAGCAGTGAAATGGAGGGTAGCACTGAAGCTTTCTTT. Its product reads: CASSEMEGSTEAFF.